This T cell receptor (beta chain) was observed in a study of response to subunit inactivated influenza vaccine. General study results and limits: The authors suggested that few new T cells are recruited per seasonal influenza vaccination.

With regard to this clonotype: Its specificity is not known.

The CDR3 spans 17 residues. V lost 4 bases and J lost 0, with 13 bases in between. From germline, CDR1 is LGHNA and CDR2 YSLEER. From the RT-PCR reads, TCRdb called clonotypes with MiXCR, one entry per CDR3 protein. The repertoire holds hundreds of thousands of distinct CDR3 sequences, with approximately 15% as singletons. The chain links TRBV4-3 to TRBJ2-6; no definite D call. The sequence was collected from a man between 50 and 59 years old who received an inactivated influenza vaccine. The sequencing here drew on PBMCs from blood, taken 11 to 12 days after vaccination. This CDR3 reads CASSLNRGYSGANVLTF. As DNA, the CDR3 is TGCGCCAGCAGCCTCAACCGCGGTTACTCTGGGGCCAACGTCCTGACTTTC.